A single sample is the source of the 17 T cell receptor beta chains below, sequenced in a study of T cells after yellow fever vaccination. MiXCR was run by TCRdb on the 5' RACE reads, yielding one entry per CDR3 protein. The sample has some 500,000 distinct CDR3 sequences, approximately 13% seen once. The material was PBMCs, obtained on the day of the yellow fever booster vaccination. The receptors shown here come from a man aged 25 to 45 who received the YFV17D yellow fever vaccine.

A word on this clonotype: Just one base apart from a much larger clone, this may be a read error. V usage is TRBV4-3 and J usage is TRBJ2-7; TRBD2 matches 7 bases. Trimming took 4 bases from V and 3 from J; bases not matched to a gene: 9. This CDR3 has 15 amino acids. CDR1 and CDR2 from the germline V gene are LGHNA and YSLEER. The CDR3 region has the DNA TGCGCCAGCAGCCTAGCTGCGGGAGTGAGCTACGAGCAGTACTTC. Its protein product is CASSLAAGVSYEQYF.

This clonotype was recorded a few times. V usage is TRBV5-6 and J usage is TRBJ2-7, with D perhaps TRBD2 (6 bases). Per germline, CDR1 SGHDT and CDR2 YYEEEE. Deletions cut 3 bases from V and 2 bases from J, with 12 bases between. The CDR3 consists of 14 residues. The CDR3 loop reads CASSYAGSPYEQYF. DNA for the CDR3: TGTGCCAGCAGCTACGCCGGGAGCCCCTACGAGCAGTACTTC.

The V gene is TRBV19, the J gene TRBJ2-3, with 10 bases identical to TRBD2. CDR1 is LNHDA, CDR2 SQIVND, per germline (reference sequence). V shed 3 bases, J shed 6 bases, and the junction held 9 bases outside the gene matches. The CDR3 covers 16 residues. The CDR3 sequence: CASSILASGSTDTQYF. For the CDR3, the DNA is TGTGCCAGTAGTATCCTAGCTAGCGGGAGTACGGATACGCAGTATTTT.

This clonotype was recorded a few times. The V call is TRBV21-1, the J call TRBJ1-4. TRBV21-1 has pseudogene status. The CDR3 totals 15 residues. DNA for the CDR3: TGTGCCAGCACAAACCTTCAGCCAACTAATGAAAAACTGTTTTTT. Translation: CASTNLQPTNEKLFF.

The V gene is TRBV20-1, the J gene TRBJ2-2, with 8 positions matching TRBD1. The trim removed 0 bases at V and 8 bases at J, leaving 17 bases unmatched. This CDR3 region has 18 residues. From germline, CDR1 is DFQATT and CDR2 SNEGSKA (reference sequence). This CDR3 is CSARDPGWTGKVSGELFF. In DNA, the CDR3 is TGCAGTGCTAGAGATCCGGGCTGGACAGGGAAGGTTTCAGGGGAGCTGTTTTTT.

This clonotype was counted between two and nine times. The chain uses TRBV5-8 and TRBJ2-3, with 14 bases fitting TRBD2. The CDR3 runs to 17 residues. V dropped 3 bases and J dropped 3; count of bases not matched to a gene: 6. In germline, CDR1 is SGHTS, CDR2 YDEGEE. DNA for the CDR3: TGTGCCAGCAGCTCTGGGACTAGCGGGGGAGGGACAGATACGCAGTATTTT. Translating it yields CASSSGTSGGGTDTQYF.

J is TRBJ1-5 and V is TRBV7-2; D remains unclear. Trimming pared 2 bases from V and 0 bases from J, leaving 5 bases between. Per germline, CDR1 SGHTA and CDR2 FQGNSA. This CDR3 comprises 14 residues. CDR3 nucleotide sequence: TGTGCCAGCAGCTTATTTTCTAGCAATCAGCCCCAGCATTTT. Its translation: CASSLFSSNQPQHF.

The rearrangement joins TRBV3-1 to TRBJ2-1, with a weak D call TRBD2 (6 bases). The ends were cut back, 0 bases at V and 4 bases at J, with 16 bases in the middle. In germline, CDR1 is LGHDT, CDR2 YNNKEL (reference sequence). The CDR3 extends over 17 amino acids. CDR3 DNA sequence: TGTGCCAGCAGCCAAGAGGGTGCGGGGAGCGGGTACAATGAGCAGTTCTTC. It encodes CASSQEGAGSGYNEQFF.

The chain couples TRBV29-1 to TRBJ2-7; the match to TRBD1 covers 8 bases. This CDR3 contains 20 residues. Trimming at V came to 4 bases and at J to 2 bases, leaving 25 bases not matched to a gene. Germline V lookup: CDR1 SQVTM, CDR2 ANQGSEA. DNA for the CDR3: TGCAGCGTTGCAAGACCATACAATGAGATTGGTGGGGACAGGACCTACGAGCAGTACTTC. This codes for CSVARPYNEIGGDRTYEQYF.

This chain connects TRBV20-1 to TRBJ1-3; D perhaps matches TRBD1 (5 bases). CDR1 and CDR2 (germline): DFQATT, SNEGSKA (reference sequence). Trimming shortened V by 5 bases and J by 0 bases, and 14 bases separated the two germline ends. The CDR3 consists of 15 residues. The CDR3 here is CSAHPQGFSGNTIYF. Written as DNA, the CDR3 is TGCAGTGCTCACCCCCAGGGCTTCTCTGGAAACACCATATATTTT.

This clonotype was seen more than once but under ten times. V and J are TRBV6-1 and TRBJ2-2; TRBD2 aligns across 11 bases. There are 15 residues in the CDR3. Germline V gives CDR1 MNHNS, CDR2 SASEGT. V dropped 4 bases and J dropped 4; count of bases not matched to a gene: 2. The CDR3 nucleotides are TGTGCCAGCAGTGTGACTAGCGGGACCACCGGGGAGCTGTTTTTT. Its protein is CASSVTSGTTGELFF.

The chain recombines TRBV5-1 with TRBJ1-2, with 7 bases aligning to TRBD1. The CDR3 sequence is 15 residues long. With V trimmed by 2 bases and J by 4 bases, 8 bases remained unmatched. CDR1 is SGHRS and CDR2 is YFSETQ in the germline V gene. CDR3 in amino acids: CASSFGGQDLYGYTF. The DNA of the CDR3 is TGCGCCAGCAGCTTTGGTGGACAGGACCTCTATGGCTACACCTTC.

A few counts support this clonotype. The rearrangement uses TRBV4-2 and TRBJ1-2; D is possibly TRBD1 (6 bases). The CDR3 loop spans 15 amino acids. Trimming shortened V by 0 bases and J by 8 bases, and 16 bases separated the two germline ends. CDR1 and CDR2 (germline): LGHNA, YNFKEQ. Here the CDR3 reads CASSQEGTNGRGYTF. The CDR3 bases are TGTGCCAGCAGCCAAGAGGGGACAAACGGGCGAGGCTACACCTTC.

This clonotype was seen a handful of times. The chain is built from TRBV18 and TRBJ2-1, with a tentative D call TRBD2 (5 bases). The CDR3 loop spans 12 amino acids. The germline gives CDR1 KGHSH, CDR2 LQKENI. V was shortened by 2 bases and J by 9 bases, with 8 bases between the two germline ends. The CDR3 DNA reads TGTGCCAGCTCACCAGATAGCGCTGAGCAGTTCTTC. Residues: CASSPDSAEQFF.

This clonotype has only a few counts. The chain couples TRBV5-4 to TRBJ2-3; D possibly corresponds to TRBD2 (6 bases). Germline V gene data show CDR1 as SGHNT and CDR2 as YYREEE (reference sequence). Trimming stripped 0 bases from V and 4 bases from J, with 18 bases between. There are 17 residues in the CDR3. The CDR3 sequence: CASSLAPAGGYADTQYF. As DNA, the CDR3 is TGTGCCAGCAGCTTGGCCCCAGCGGGTGGATACGCAGATACGCAGTATTTT.

The chain uses TRBV6-2 or TRBV6-3 and TRBJ2-2; 8 positions agree with TRBD1. The junction had 11 bases not matched to a gene; V was cut back by 7 bases and J by 7 bases. The germline V gene has CDR1 MNHEY and CDR2 SVGEGT. This CDR3 region has 15 residues. The CDR3 DNA sequence: TGTGCCAGCACGGACAGGGAAGAACTGGACGGGGAGCTGTTTTTT. This translates into CASTDREELDGELFF.

This clonotype was counted between two and nine times. The chain is built from TRBV7-9 and TRBJ2-1; TRBD2 matches 13 bases. The CDR3 length is 16 residues. Germline V gene sequence: CDR1 SEHNR, CDR2 FQNEAQ (reference sequence). V lost 8 bases, J lost 4 bases, and 8 bases stayed unmatched. This CDR3 reads CASGTSGTYPYNEQFF. For the CDR3, the DNA is TGTGCCAGCGGGACTAGCGGGACTTACCCATACAATGAGCAGTTCTTC.